The next 15 T cell receptor beta chains were all read from a single sample in a study of T cells after yellow fever vaccination. TCRdb reprocessed the 5' RACE reads with MiXCR, giving one entry per CDR3 protein. This sample has some 320,000 distinct CDR3 sequences, with over 3.5% found just once. The sequenced sample was PBMCs, obtained 5 days after the yellow fever booster vaccination. The receptors stem from a man between 18 and 35 years old who received the YFV17D yellow fever vaccine.

This clonotype was detected a few times. The chain recombines TRBV5-6 with TRBJ2-5; the match to TRBD1 covers 8 bases. V lost 1 base and J lost 4; bases outside the gene matches: 3. The V gene's germline CDR1 is SGHDT and CDR2 YYEEEE. The CDR3 is made up of 14 amino acids. CDR3 amino acids: CASSLRGTGETQYF. The CDR3 DNA follows: TGTGCCAGCAGCTTGAGGGGGACAGGAGAGACCCAGTACTTC.

The chain has TRBV27 and TRBJ2-1; D is unclear. The length of the CDR3 is 13 residues. The V gene's germline CDR1 is MNHEY and CDR2 SMNVEV (reference sequence). Trimming cost V 8 bases and J 7 bases, with 15 bases left between them. The CDR3 nucleotides are TGTGCCAGCCGAAATCGCCAGGATAATGAGCAGTTCTTC. The encoded protein is CASRNRQDNEQFF.

The table lists this clonotype with many counts. The chain uses TRBV11-2 and TRBJ2-1, with D maybe TRBD2 (6 bases). Trimming removed 0 bases from V and 9 bases from J, with 9 bases in between. From germline, CDR1 is SGHAT and CDR2 FQNNGV. This CDR3 contains 13 residues. This CDR3 is CASSLEPAGEQFF. CDR3 DNA sequence: TGTGCCAGCAGCTTAGAGCCAGCGGGTGAGCAGTTCTTC.

This chain links TRBV9 with TRBJ2-1; D is perhaps TRBD1 or TRBD2 (6 bases each). The V and J ends lost 3 bases and 4 bases respectively, with 14 bases between them. This CDR3 is 15 amino acids long. Per germline, CDR1 SGDLS and CDR2 YYNGEE. The chain's CDR3 is CASSEEEGTYNEQFF. The DNA for the CDR3 is TGTGCCAGCAGCGAGGAGGAGGGGACATACAATGAGCAGTTCTTC. Combining the CDR3 with reference TRBV9 and TRBJ2-1 gives the whole variable domain DSGVTQTPKHLITATGQRVTLRCSPRSGDLSVYWYQQSLDQGLQFLIQYYNGEERAKGNILERFSAQQFPDLHSELNLSSLELGDSALYFCASSEEEGTYNEQFFGPGTRLTVL.

The chain couples TRBV7-2 to TRBJ2-7; D may match TRBD1 or TRBD2 (5 bases each). This CDR3 spans 15 amino acids. Trimming removed 1 base at V and 9 bases at J, with 19 bases between. Germline lookup yields CDR1 SGHTA and CDR2 FQGNSA. CDR3 coding DNA: TGTGCCAGCAGCTTAGAGTGGCAGGGAGTCTCAGGGCAGTACTTC. This sequence encodes CASSLEWQGVSGQYF.

This clonotype was observed a few times. The chain uses TRBV9 and TRBJ2-4; 8 nucleotides match TRBD2. This CDR3 has 13 amino acids. The V gene's germline CDR1 is SGDLS and CDR2 YYNGEE. Losses at the gene ends were 4 bases for V and 13 bases for J; bases not matched to a gene: 10. The CDR3, as DNA: TGTGCCAGCAGCCCGCCGGGGGGGTCCATCCAGTACTTC. The encoded protein is CASSPPGGSIQYF.

The J gene is TRBJ1-2, the V gene TRBV20-1; 9 bases agree with TRBD1. The germline CDR1 and CDR2 sequences are DFQATT and SNEGSKA (reference sequence). The CDR3 loop spans 13 amino acids. The V and J ends lost 1 base and 6 bases, in that order; junction bases with no gene match: 3. CDR3 bases: TGCAGTGCTAGAGTCCGGACAGGGGATGGCTACACCTTC. Translating gives CSARVRTGDGYTF.

The genes are TRBV3-1 and TRBJ2-3; TRBD2 is a possible D gene (5 bases). Germline V gene lookup returns CDR1 LGHDT and CDR2 YNNKEL (reference sequence). V was trimmed by 1 base and J by 4 bases, leaving 15 bases between them. The CDR3 length is 16 residues. The CDR3 spells CASSQGSGVRSDTQYF. CDR3 sequence (DNA): TGTGCCAGCAGCCAAGGATCCGGGGTGCGGTCAGATACGCAGTATTTT.

This clonotype has only a few counts. The chain couples TRBV24-1 to TRBJ1-1; D gene ambiguous. This CDR3 spans 14 amino acids. V lost 2 bases, J lost 11 bases, and 17 bases lay in between. Germline lookup yields CDR1 KGHDR and CDR2 SFDVKD. CDR3 protein: CATSDSLTGIRAFF. CDR3 coding DNA: TGTGCCACCAGTGATTCTTTAACTGGGATCCGGGCTTTCTTT.

This clonotype was counted a few times. This chain links TRBV10-3 with TRBJ2-7; TRBD2 matches at 13 bases. The CDR3 spans 15 residues. Germline loops: CDR1 ENHRY, CDR2 SYGVKD. Trimming at V came to 6 bases and at J to 3 bases, leaving 5 bases not matched to a gene. In nucleotides, the CDR3 is TGTGCCATCAGCGAGGGACTAGCGGGGAACTACGAGCAGTACTTC. Protein: CAISEGLAGNYEQYF.

This clonotype has a count of ten or more. V and J are TRBV9 and TRBJ2-3; either TRBD1 or TRBD2 may fit D (5 bases each). This CDR3 has 12 residues. CDR1 SGDLS and CDR2 YYNGEE come from the germline V gene. Trimming removed 0 bases at V and 6 bases at J, with 5 bases between. The CDR3, as DNA: TGTGCCAGCAGCGTAGGGGGGGATACGCAGTATTTT. Residues: CASSVGGDTQYF.

At least ten counts were recorded for this clonotype. The chain has TRBV5-1 and TRBJ2-1, with TRBD1 matching over 7 bases. CDR1 and CDR2 (germline): SGHRS, YFSETQ. The V segment lost 7 bases and the J segment 10 bases; nucleotides outside the gene matches: 20. CDR3 size: 16 residues. The CDR3 sequence is CASGPRVGGLPREQFF. Written as DNA, the CDR3 is TGCGCCAGCGGACCGAGGGTAGGGGGCCTCCCCAGGGAGCAGTTCTTC. Filled out from reference TRBV5-1 and TRBJ2-1, the complete variable domain reads KAGVTQTPRYLIKTRGQQVTLSCSPISGHRSVSWYQQTPGQGLQFLFEYFSETQRNKGNFPGRFSGRQFSNSRSEMNVSTLELGDSALYLCASGPRVGGLPREQFFGPGTRLTVL.

The chain recombines TRBV10-2 with TRBJ1-5; D unresolved. Germline V CDR1 and CDR2: WSHSY, SAAADI. V lost 8 bases and J lost 9, with 17 bases in between. The CDR3 loop spans 13 amino acids. CDR3 coding DNA: TGCGCCAGCGGAGGCCGAGCTTTGGGGCCCCAGCATTTT. Translation gives CASGGRALGPQHF.

For the CDR3, the DNA is TGCGCCAGCAGTGAGGAAGCGGGGGGGATTAATGAGCAGTTCTTC. Encoded protein: CASSEEAGGINEQFF. The chain links TRBV10-1 to TRBJ2-1; 10 bases are shared with TRBD2. The CDR3 spans 15 residues. J gave up 7 bases and V 2 bases, and 5 bases lay outside the gene matches. Looked up from germline, CDR1 is WNHNN and CDR2 is SYGVQD (reference sequence).

This clonotype was picked up a small number of times. V and J are TRBV27 and TRBJ1-1; maybe TRBD1 (5 bases). The CDR3 is 14 residues long. Germline V lookup: CDR1 MNHEY, CDR2 SMNVEV (reference sequence). With 5 bases removed from V and 6 bases from J, the gap between germline ends came to 16 bases. CDR3 nucleotide sequence: TGTGCCAGCAGTCCGTGGGGGAGGTTCGCTGAAGCTTTCTTT. Its translation: CASSPWGRFAEAFF.